This TCR beta chain was identified during a study of control samples from healthy donors and cancer patients. The table came from immunoSEQ multiplex PCR; TCRdb's copy has only in-frame clones and leaves some out. The sample includes 85,000 to 95,000 clones, approximately 91% of them seen just once. V was trimmed by 4 bases and J by 3 bases, leaving 13 bases between them. Germline-derived CDR1 and CDR2 are SEHNR and FQNEAQ (reference sequence). The CDR3 spans 15 residues. The chain combines TRBV7-9 with TRBJ1-3, with unresolved D. Input material: blood. The sequence came from a woman in her twenties or thirties in good health. CDR3 nucleotide sequence: TGTGCCAGCAGCTCGCCCGGGGTGGGTGGAAACACCATATATTTT. It codes for CASSSPGVGGNTIYF.